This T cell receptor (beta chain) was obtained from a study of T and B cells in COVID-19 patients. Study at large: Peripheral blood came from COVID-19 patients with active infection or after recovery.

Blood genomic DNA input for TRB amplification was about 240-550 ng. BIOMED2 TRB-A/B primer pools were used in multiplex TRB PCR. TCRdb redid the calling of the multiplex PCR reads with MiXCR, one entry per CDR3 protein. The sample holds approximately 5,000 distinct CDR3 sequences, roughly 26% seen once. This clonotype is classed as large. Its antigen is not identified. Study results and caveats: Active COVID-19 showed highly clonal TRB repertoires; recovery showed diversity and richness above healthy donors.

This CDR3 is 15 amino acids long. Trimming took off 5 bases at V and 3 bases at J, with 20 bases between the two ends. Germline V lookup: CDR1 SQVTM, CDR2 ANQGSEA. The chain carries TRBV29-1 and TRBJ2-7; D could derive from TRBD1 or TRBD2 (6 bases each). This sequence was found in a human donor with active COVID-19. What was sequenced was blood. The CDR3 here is CSVNPAGTYSYEQYF. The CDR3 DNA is TGCAGCGTTAATCCCGCGGGGACATACAGCTACGAGCAGTACTTC.